Listed below are T cell receptor beta chains from one sample, sequenced in a study of human T cells and chemical hapten exposure. TCRdb re-analysed the RACE reads in MiXCR, keeping a single row per CDR3 protein. The repertoire holds approximately 74,000 distinct CDR3 sequences, approximately 32% seen once, with 7.5% to 10% in the top ten. Sequenced material: whole blood, taken in connection with sensitization to the hapten diphenylcyclopropenone (DPC). The receptors originated from a man aged 35 to 55 with alopecia areata. Some clones in this sample may be carry-over from other donors' samples. Each CDR3 is given without its conserved first and last residue.

>TRBJ2-7|TRBV20-1
SAASPRQGASLEQY
>TRBJ2-7|TRBV20-1
SATTSGTSYEQY
>TRBJ2-2|TRBV11-2
ASSLDRQTGELF
>TRBJ2-7|TRBV6-1
ASARTLNYEQY
>TRBJ2-2|TRBV6-2/TRBV6-3
ASKNSGKNTGELF
>TRBJ2-2|TRBV12-3/TRBV12-4
ASSPLGLAVNTGELF
>TRBJ2-5|TRBV29-1
SVAGNRGKETQY
>TRBJ1-2|TRBV11-2
ASSVRQASVYHT
>TRBJ1-4|TRBV5-4
ASSLAGEKLF
>TRBJ2-1|TRBV30
ATTHREVDNEQF
>TRBJ2-5|TRBV7-9
ASRSTGLETQY
>TRBJ1-5|TRBV28
ASRNPGRTSNQPQH
>TRBJ2-4|TRBV2
ASSEKLVSTKNIQY
>TRBJ2-1|TRBV20-1
SATGGGRAMGEQF
>TRBJ1-2|TRBV19
ASGDGYT
>TRBJ2-1|TRBV20-1
SARDSLAPPYNEQF
>TRBJ2-1|TRBV6-1
ASSEPRDYGNEQF
>TRBJ1-1|TRBV7-2
ASTSHKAGATEAF
>TRBJ1-1|TRBV4-2
ASSRDRANTEAF
>TRBJ1-2|TRBV7-2
ASSLAPGAGYGYT
>TRBJ2-7|TRBV6-5
ASSYDGTREQY
>TRBJ2-3|TRBV27
ASSLRELTLGTDTQY
>TRBJ1-1|TRBV30
AWSVNGGEAF
>TRBJ2-1|TRBV2
ASSEVRAEQF
>TRBJ2-5|TRBV15
ATSRDRGKQETQY
>TRBJ2-5|TRBV20-1
SASIVFGTQY
>TRBJ2-3|TRBV25-1
ASSGLPGLAGGGINTQY
>TRBJ1-1|TRBV7-9
ASSRDGGHPEAF
>TRBJ1-1|TRBV20-1
SARDGGGEAF
>TRBJ2-7|TRBV18
ASSPLGEGPYEQY
>TRBJ2-7|TRBV12-3/TRBV12-4
ASSLRAGDNYEQY
>TRBJ1-2|TRBV3-1
ASSQDLVRGGYGYT
>TRBJ2-7|TRBV11-2
ASSARQTSYEQY
>TRBJ1-1|TRBV3-1
ASRQDRLNTEAF
>TRBJ2-1|TRBV7-6
ASSRLAGDLEQF
>TRBJ2-3|TRBV4-2
ASSQEGPPRADTQY
>TRBJ1-5|TRBV12-3/TRBV12-4
ASRPGTGDQPQH
>TRBJ1-5|TRBV27
ASSGTGRNQPQH
>TRBJ2-7|TRBV20-1
SARETSGRSEQY
>TRBJ1-5|TRBV2
ASSGPYSNQPQH
>TRBJ2-7|TRBV6-6
ASSFAGGSYEQY
>TRBJ2-7|TRBV5-6
ASSRGTAKLAYEQY
>TRBJ2-1|TRBV28
ASSFSGRYNEQF
>TRBJ2-7|TRBV6-6
ASTGTPYEQY
>TRBJ1-2|TRBV28
ASSQPVNYGYT
>TRBJ1-3|TRBV20-1
SADTGGSGNTIY
>TRBJ1-5|TRBV2
ASSADSGNQPQH
>TRBJ2-3|TRBV11-1
ASSFDEGDTQY
>TRBJ2-3|TRBV9
ASSVAGGGKDTQY
>TRBJ2-1|TRBV5-1
ASSLASGTFSYNEQF
>TRBJ1-1|TRBV18
ASSPPRGQGKTHTEAF
>TRBJ2-4|TRBV4-2
ASSQDAGWAKNIQY
>TRBJ2-2|TRBV14
ASSQHPRMTGELF
>TRBJ2-1|TRBV12-3/TRBV12-4
ASRTSGSAYNEQF
>TRBJ2-7|TRBV7-9
ASSRERTYRYEQY